This T cell receptor beta chain was sequenced during a study of blood T cell repertoires in COVID-19. Clones were read by immunoSEQ multiplex PCR, and TCRdb kept only the in-frame ones, dropping some. Of approximately 70,000 clones listed, around 87% are singletons. This CDR3 has 15 amino acids. Trimming stripped 4 bases from V and 0 bases from J, with 10 bases between. CDR1 is MNHEY and CDR2 is SVGEGT in the germline V gene. The chain couples TRBV6-2 or TRBV6-3 to TRBJ2-1; D might be TRBD1 (7 bases). The clonotype was recovered from a man aged 50 to 59 with active COVID-19. The source material was peripheral blood. CDR3 in amino acids: CASSSQGGSYNEQFF. The CDR3, as DNA: TGTGCCAGCAGTTCTCAGGGGGGCTCCTACAATGAGCAGTTCTTC.